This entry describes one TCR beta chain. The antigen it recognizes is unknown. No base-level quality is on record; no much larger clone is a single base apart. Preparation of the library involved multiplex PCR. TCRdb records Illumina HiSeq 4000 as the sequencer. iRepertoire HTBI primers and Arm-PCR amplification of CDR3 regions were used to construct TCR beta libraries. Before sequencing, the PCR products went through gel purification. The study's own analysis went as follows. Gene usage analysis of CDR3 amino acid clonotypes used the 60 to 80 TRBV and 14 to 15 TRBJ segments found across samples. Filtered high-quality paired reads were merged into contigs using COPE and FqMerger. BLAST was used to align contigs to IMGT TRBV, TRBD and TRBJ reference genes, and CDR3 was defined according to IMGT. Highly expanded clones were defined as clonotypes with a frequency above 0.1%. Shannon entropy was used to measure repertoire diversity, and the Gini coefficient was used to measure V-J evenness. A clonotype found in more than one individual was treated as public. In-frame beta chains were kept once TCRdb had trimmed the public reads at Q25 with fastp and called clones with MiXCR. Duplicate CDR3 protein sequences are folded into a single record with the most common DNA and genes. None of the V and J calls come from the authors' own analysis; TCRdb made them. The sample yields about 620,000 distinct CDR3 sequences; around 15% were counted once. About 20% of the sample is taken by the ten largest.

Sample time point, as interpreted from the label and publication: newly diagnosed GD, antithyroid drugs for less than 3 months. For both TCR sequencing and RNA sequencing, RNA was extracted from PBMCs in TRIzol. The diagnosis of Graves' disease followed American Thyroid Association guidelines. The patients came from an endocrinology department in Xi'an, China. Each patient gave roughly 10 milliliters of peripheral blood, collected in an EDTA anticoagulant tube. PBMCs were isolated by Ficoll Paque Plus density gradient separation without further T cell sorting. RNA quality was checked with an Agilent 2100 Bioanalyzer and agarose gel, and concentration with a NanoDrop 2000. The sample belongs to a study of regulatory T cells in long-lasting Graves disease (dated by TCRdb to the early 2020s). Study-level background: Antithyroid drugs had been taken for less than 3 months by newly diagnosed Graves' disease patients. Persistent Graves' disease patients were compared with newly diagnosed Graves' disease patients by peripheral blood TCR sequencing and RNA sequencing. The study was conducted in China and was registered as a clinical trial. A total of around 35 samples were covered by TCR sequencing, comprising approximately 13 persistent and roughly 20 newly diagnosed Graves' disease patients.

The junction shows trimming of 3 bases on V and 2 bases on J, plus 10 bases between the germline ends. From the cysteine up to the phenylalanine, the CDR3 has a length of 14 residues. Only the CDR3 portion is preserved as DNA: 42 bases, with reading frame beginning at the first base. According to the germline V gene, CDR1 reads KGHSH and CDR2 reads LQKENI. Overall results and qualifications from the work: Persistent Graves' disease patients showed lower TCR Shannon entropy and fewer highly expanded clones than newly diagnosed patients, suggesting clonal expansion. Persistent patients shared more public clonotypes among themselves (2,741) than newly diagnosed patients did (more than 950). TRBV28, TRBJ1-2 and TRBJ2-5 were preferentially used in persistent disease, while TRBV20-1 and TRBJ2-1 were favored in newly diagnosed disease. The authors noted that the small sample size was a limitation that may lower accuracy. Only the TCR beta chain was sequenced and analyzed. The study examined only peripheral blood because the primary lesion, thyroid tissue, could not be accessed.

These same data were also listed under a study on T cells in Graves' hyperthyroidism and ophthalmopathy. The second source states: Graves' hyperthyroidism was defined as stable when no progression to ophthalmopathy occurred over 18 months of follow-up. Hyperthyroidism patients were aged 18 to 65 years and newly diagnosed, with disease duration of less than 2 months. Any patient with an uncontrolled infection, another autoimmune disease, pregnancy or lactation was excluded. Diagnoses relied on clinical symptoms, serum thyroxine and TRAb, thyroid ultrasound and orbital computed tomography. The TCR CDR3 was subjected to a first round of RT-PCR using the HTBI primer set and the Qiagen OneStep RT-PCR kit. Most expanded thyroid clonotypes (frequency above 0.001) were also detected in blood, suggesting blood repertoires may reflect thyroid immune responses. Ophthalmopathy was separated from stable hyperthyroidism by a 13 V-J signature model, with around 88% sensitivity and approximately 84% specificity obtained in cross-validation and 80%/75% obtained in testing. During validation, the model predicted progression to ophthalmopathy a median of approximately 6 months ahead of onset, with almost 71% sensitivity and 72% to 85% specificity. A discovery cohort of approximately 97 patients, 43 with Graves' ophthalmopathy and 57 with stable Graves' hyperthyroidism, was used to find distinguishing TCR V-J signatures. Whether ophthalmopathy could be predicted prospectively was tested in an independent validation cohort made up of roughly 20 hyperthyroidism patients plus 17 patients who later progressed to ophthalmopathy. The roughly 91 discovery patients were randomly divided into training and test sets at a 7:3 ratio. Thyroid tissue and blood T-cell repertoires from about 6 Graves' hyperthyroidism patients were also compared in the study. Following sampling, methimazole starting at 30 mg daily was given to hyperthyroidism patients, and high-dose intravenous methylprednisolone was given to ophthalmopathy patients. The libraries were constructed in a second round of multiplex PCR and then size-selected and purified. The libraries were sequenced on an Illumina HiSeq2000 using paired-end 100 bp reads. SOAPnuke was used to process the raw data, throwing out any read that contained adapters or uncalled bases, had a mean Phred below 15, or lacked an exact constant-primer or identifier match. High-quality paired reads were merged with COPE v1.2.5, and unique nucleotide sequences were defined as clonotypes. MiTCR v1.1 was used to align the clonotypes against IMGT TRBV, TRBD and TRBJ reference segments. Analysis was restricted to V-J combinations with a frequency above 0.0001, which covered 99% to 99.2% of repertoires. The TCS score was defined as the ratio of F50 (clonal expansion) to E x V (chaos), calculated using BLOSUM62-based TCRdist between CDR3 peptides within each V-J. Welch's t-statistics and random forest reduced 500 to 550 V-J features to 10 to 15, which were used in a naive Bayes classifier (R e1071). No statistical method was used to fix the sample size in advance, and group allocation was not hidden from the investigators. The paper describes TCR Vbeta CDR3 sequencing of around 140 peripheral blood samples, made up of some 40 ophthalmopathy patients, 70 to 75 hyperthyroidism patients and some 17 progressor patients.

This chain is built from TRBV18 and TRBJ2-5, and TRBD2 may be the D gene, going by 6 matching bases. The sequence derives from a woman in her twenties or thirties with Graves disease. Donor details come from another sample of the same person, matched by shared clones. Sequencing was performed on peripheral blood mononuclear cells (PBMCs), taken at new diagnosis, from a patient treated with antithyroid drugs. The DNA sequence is TGTGCCAGCTCACCGGTGGAGGGGCAAGAGACCCAGTACTTC. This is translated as CASSPVEGQETQYF. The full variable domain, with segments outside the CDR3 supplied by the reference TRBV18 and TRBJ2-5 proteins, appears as NAGVMQNPRHLVRRRGQEARLRCSPMKGHSHVYWYRQLPEEGLKFMVYLQKENIIDESGMPKERFSAEFPKEGPSILRIQQVVRGDSAAYFCASSPVEGQETQYFGPGTRLLVL.